This entry features one TCR beta chain sequence. The antigen this receptor binds is unknown. No much larger clone exists at a distance of one base, and base qualities are not known. This entry is derived from a study of glioma-infiltrating T cells listed by TCRdb under 2016. About the full investigation: TCR alpha- and beta-chain repertoires were sequenced from glioma tissue, non-neoplastic brain tissue and matched peripheral blood mononuclear cells. Three low-grade glioma patients, several primary glioblastoma patients, and three non-glioma patients who contributed non-neoplastic brain tissue made up the paired cohort. Each tissue-infiltrating repertoire was compared with the same patient's peripheral blood repertoire to measure divergence between tissue and blood T-cell populations. The investigation overall reported the following: Only a very small number of CDR3 sequences turned up in both tissue and blood, a result put down to high CDR3 diversity combined with limited sampling. In non-neoplastic patients, VJ-independent divergence between tissue and blood fell below expectation, whereas in all gliomas, and especially in low-grade gliomas, the divergence rose above expectation. Small numbers underpinned the group comparisons: 7 to 9 glioblastoma patients, three low-grade glioma patients and three non-neoplastic patients.

The germline V gene sets CDR1 to LGHNA and CDR2 to YNFKEQ. The CDR3 starts with the cysteine, ends with the phenylalanine, and has 18 residues. Here the CDR3 DNA is all that survives: 54 bases in frame from base 1. Trimming at the junction amounts to 0 bases on V and 3 bases on J, and the germline ends lie 18 bases apart. TCR alpha and beta CDR3 regions were amplified with the iRepertoire nested amplicon-rescue multiplex PCR (arm-PCR) platform from RNA. The input for one-step reverse transcription and amplification was 100-400 ng of tissue mRNA or PBMC total RNA. Following bead purification, Illumina adapters were added through a secondary multiplex PCR, and the libraries were then gel-purified between 200 and 400 bp. The libraries contained internal 6-nucleotide barcodes that were used for demultiplexing. Sequencing of the libraries was done on an Illumina MiSeq using 2x220 or 2x250 nucleotide paired-end reads. In the original analysis: FLASH 1.2.11 was used to merge paired reads, and BWA-MEM then aligned the reads to the GRCh37 human genome before TRA and TRB reads were extracted. V and J assignment used an IMGT-derived reference of cassette sequences and CDR3 motifs that included pseudogenes. Reads were translated in three frames, and productive CDR3s were defined by a C…FGXG motif without stop codons. Unique combinations of V-J cassette pair and CDR3 amino acid sequence were defined as clonotypes. Reads were filtered by Hamming distance, with the threshold set by the sequence error rate of each sample in mapped regions. The public reads were reprocessed in TCRdb via fastp at Q25 and MiXCR, keeping in-frame beta chains. Under each unique CDR3 protein, matching rows form one entry showing the most common genes and DNA. In this record, the V and J calls reflect TCRdb's handling and not the investigators' own analysis. The sample yields approximately 140,000 distinct CDR3 sequences; about 25% were counted once. Clones ranked in the top ten supply about a quarter of the sample.

Sequencing input: glioma tissue, nonneoplastic brain tissue, or PBMCs (not recorded which). The sequence derives from a human donor with low-grade glioma or glioblastoma, undergoing nonglioma brain surgery, or in good health (not recorded which). The chain is made from TRBV4-2 and TRBJ1-3; D gene: possibly TRBD1, on 6 matching bases. The nucleotide sequence is given as TGTGCCAGCAGCCAAGATCTTGTCGGACAGACAATTGGAAACACCATATATTTT. This encodes CASSQDLVGQTIGNTIYF.